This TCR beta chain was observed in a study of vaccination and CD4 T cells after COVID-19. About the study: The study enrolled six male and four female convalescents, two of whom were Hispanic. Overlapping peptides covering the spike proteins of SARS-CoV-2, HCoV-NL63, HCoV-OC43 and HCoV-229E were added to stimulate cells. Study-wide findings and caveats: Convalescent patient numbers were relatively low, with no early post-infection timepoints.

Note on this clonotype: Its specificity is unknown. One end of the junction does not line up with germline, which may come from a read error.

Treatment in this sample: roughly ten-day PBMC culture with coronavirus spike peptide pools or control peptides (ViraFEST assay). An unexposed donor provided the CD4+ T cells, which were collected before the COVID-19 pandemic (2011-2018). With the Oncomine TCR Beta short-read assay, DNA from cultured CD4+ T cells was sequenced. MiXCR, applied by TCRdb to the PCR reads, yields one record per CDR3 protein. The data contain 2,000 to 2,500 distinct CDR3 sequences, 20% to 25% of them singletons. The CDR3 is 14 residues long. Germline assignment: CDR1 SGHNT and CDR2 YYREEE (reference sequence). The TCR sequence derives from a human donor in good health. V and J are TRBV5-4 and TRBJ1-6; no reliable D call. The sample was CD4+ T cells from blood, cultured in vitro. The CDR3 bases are TGTGCCAGCAACTTGGTGGTGGCCAATTCACCCCTCCACTTT. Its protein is CASNLVVANSPLHF.